These 21 T cell receptor beta chains came from one sample sequenced in a study of blood T cell repertoires in COVID-19 (dated by TCRdb to the early 2020s). The method behind the library was the immunoSEQ multiplex PCR assay. TCRdb mirrors the immuneACCESS table, restricted to in-frame sequences. Some clones are absent from its copies; in checked studies, under half trace to an unresolved V gene, and the reason for the others is unknown. The sample table contains 200,000 to 300,000 clones; only one count was recorded for about 85% of them. The ten most abundant clones make up around 4.2% of the sample. Sample: peripheral blood. Receptors originate from a man aged 55-75 years with acute or convalescent COVID-19.

This chain joins TRBV7-9 and TRBJ2-1, with a possible D match to TRBD2 (5 bases). Germline CDR1 is SEHNR and CDR2 is FQNEAQ (reference sequence). V was cut by 6 bases and J by 2 bases, with 17 bases left in between. CDR3 length equals 16 residues. CDR3 amino acids: CASRQGGNSAYNEQFF. CDR3 sequence (DNA): TGTGCCAGCAGGCAAGGAGGTAATAGCGCCTACAATGAGCAGTTCTTC.

The genes are TRBV4-1 and TRBJ1-4; 7 bases match TRBD1. The CDR3 runs 16 residues. The ends lost 4 bases at V and 4 bases at J; junction bases unmatched: 9. CDR1 is MGHRA, CDR2 YSYEKL, per germline. The CDR3 here is CASSLVQGGFNEKLFF. In nucleotides, the CDR3 is TGCGCCAGCAGCCTAGTGCAGGGGGGATTTAATGAAAAACTGTTTTTT.

The V and J genes are TRBV2 and TRBJ1-1; D perhaps matches TRBD1 (5 bases). The V and J ends lost 1 base and 5 bases respectively, with 5 bases between them. The CDR3 length is 12 residues. Germline lookup yields CDR1 SNHLY and CDR2 FYNNEI. CDR3 residues: CASSEGQTEAFF. CDR3 bases: TGTGCCAGCAGTGAAGGACAGACTGAAGCTTTCTTT.

The chain combines TRBV5-6 with TRBJ2-7; perhaps TRBD2 as D (6 bases). In germline, CDR1 is SGHDT, CDR2 YYEEEE. V was clipped by 4 bases and J by 6 bases, with 8 bases between them. CDR3 length: 11 amino acids. The CDR3 nucleotides are TGTGCCAGCAGCCTAGCGTTCGAGCAGTACTTC. The encoded protein is CASSLAFEQYF. Complete variable domain (other parts from reference TRBV5-6 and TRBJ2-7): DAGVTQSPTHLIKTRGQQVTLRCSPKSGHDTVSWYQQALGQGPQFIFQYYEEEERQRGNFPDRFSGHQFPNYSSELNVNALLLGDSALYLCASSLAFEQYFGPGTRLTVT.

The V call is TRBV20-1, the J call TRBJ1-2; D gene unclear. Germline V gene sequence: CDR1 DFQATT, CDR2 SNEGSKA (reference sequence). The CDR3 runs 9 residues. The ends were cut back, 5 bases at V and 8 bases at J, with 6 bases in the middle. For the CDR3, the DNA is TGCAGTGCTCCTCCGGGCTACACCTTC. Encoded protein: CSAPPGYTF.

The genes are TRBV6-5 and TRBJ1-2; TRBD1 agrees at 8 bases. The junction had 6 bases not matched to a gene; V was cut back by 5 bases and J by 4 bases. The CDR3 consists of 14 residues. In germline, CDR1 is MNHEY, CDR2 SVGAGI. The CDR3, as DNA: TGTGCCAGCAGTAGAAGACAGGGGCTCTATGGCTACACCTTC. It specifies CASSRRQGLYGYTF.

This sequence joins TRBV5-8 and TRBJ2-7; 8 bases line up with TRBD1. Germline V gene data show CDR1 as SGHTS and CDR2 as YDEGEE. The V and J ends lost 4 bases and 5 bases, in that order; junction bases with no gene match: 11. The CDR3 runs 15 residues. The CDR3, as DNA: TGTGCCAGCAGCAGCGGACAGGGTGTTATCAACGAGCAGTACTTC. Translation: CASSSGQGVINEQYF.

This chain uses TRBV5-4 with TRBJ1-2; D possibly corresponds to TRBD1 (5 bases). The germline V and J ends were trimmed by 3 bases and 0 bases, with 6 bases remaining between them. The CDR3 length is 13 residues. Germline CDR1 reads SGHNT; CDR2 reads YYREEE (reference sequence). Written as DNA, the CDR3 is TGTGCCAGCAGCTCGGGGGCTAACTATGGCTACACCTTC. Protein: CASSSGANYGYTF.

The V gene is TRBV3-1 (or the pseudogene TRBV3-2), the J gene TRBJ2-5, with 9 positions matching TRBD2. The CDR3 spans 14 residues. The J segment lost 4 bases and the V segment lost 3 bases, leaving 3 bases of the junction unmatched. The germline V gene has CDR1 LGHDT and CDR2 YNNKEL (reference sequence). Written as DNA, the CDR3 is TGTGCCAGCAGCCATGGCGGGGGGGCAGAGACCCAGTACTTC. This gives the protein CASSHGGGAETQYF.

This chain uses TRBV25-1 with TRBJ1-1; perhaps TRBD1 as D (6 bases). This CDR3 has 17 amino acids. V was shortened by 6 bases and J by 0 bases, with 20 bases between the two germline ends. Germline values: CDR1 MGHDK, CDR2 SYGVNS. The CDR3 DNA follows: TGTGCCAGCAGCCCAAATAAGGGGGAGGGGATGAACACTGAAGCTTTCTTT. Translation gives CASSPNKGEGMNTEAFF.

This chain connects TRBV18 to TRBJ1-1; 8 bases agree with TRBD1. This CDR3 contains 17 residues. Germline-derived CDR1 and CDR2 are KGHSH and LQKENI. V lost 4 bases, J lost 3 bases, and 13 bases stayed unmatched. The CDR3 DNA is TGTGCCAGCTCACAGACAGGGGTCGTGGGCCGATACACTGAAGCTTTCTTT. Translated, it gives CASSQTGVVGRYTEAFF.

In its sample, this clone was seen once. V usage is TRBV3-1 (or the pseudogene TRBV3-2) and J usage is TRBJ1-4, with a tentative D call TRBD1 (5 bases). The CDR3 covers 14 residues. Germline V gives CDR1 LGHDT, CDR2 YNNKEL (reference sequence). The V end was cut by 7 bases, the J end by 0 bases, with 9 bases between. CDR3 residues: CASTPTATNEKLFF. The CDR3, as DNA: TGTGCCAGCACCCCGACAGCAACTAATGAAAAACTGTTTTTT.

This clone was recorded a few times. The chain recombines TRBV29-1 with TRBJ1-4; the match to TRBD1 covers 9 bases. Germline V gene sequence: CDR1 SQVTM, CDR2 ANQGSEA. The trim removed 7 bases at V and 10 bases at J, leaving 7 bases unmatched. The CDR3 sequence is 12 residues long. This CDR3 is CSADRGDGKLFF. DNA of the CDR3: TGCAGCGCTGACAGGGGGGACGGAAAACTGTTTTTT.

The chain links TRBV6-1 to TRBJ2-6; 8 positions agree with TRBD2. CDR1 MNHNS and CDR2 SASEGT come from the germline V gene. V was pared by 3 bases and J by 2 bases, with 9 bases of the junction left unmatched. This CDR3 has 18 residues. The CDR3, as DNA: TGTGCCAGCAGTGAGGGACTAGTTGGGATGACTGGGGCCAACGTCCTGACTTTC. It is translated as CASSEGLVGMTGANVLTF.

The rearrangement links TRBV25-1 to TRBJ1-6, with D maybe TRBD1 (5 bases). Germline V gene sequence: CDR1 MGHDK, CDR2 SYGVNS. Trimming cost V 2 bases and J 7 bases, with 15 bases left between them. The CDR3 sequence is 16 residues long. The CDR3 loop is CASSEAGGSGNSPLHF. CDR3 DNA: TGTGCCAGCAGTGAAGCCGGGGGATCTGGAAATTCACCCCTCCACTTT.

The gene calls are TRBV5-4 and TRBJ2-2, with 9 bases fitting TRBD1. The J segment lost 1 base and the V segment lost 4 bases, leaving 11 bases of the junction unmatched. This CDR3 has 18 amino acids. CDR1 SGHNT and CDR2 YYREEE come from the germline V gene (reference sequence). The DNA of the CDR3 is TGTGCCAGCAGCCTAGGGGGGACAGGGTACAAGAACACCGGGGAGCTGTTTTTT. Encoded protein: CASSLGGTGYKNTGELFF. The whole variable domain, filled in from reference TRBV5-4 and TRBJ2-2, reads ETGVTQSPTHLIKTRGQQVTLRCSSQSGHNTVSWYQQALGQGPQFIFQYYREEENGRGNFPPRFSGLQFPNYSSELNVNALELDDSALYLCASSLGGTGYKNTGELFFGEGSRLTVL.

The gene calls are TRBV30 and TRBJ2-5; TRBD2 aligns across 7 bases. Germline V gene sequence: CDR1 GTSNPN, CDR2 SVGIG (reference sequence). This CDR3 contains 14 residues. J gave up 4 bases and V 1 base, and 6 bases lay outside the gene matches. Written as DNA, the CDR3 is TGTGCCTGGAGTGCGAGGGGACTACGAGAGACCCAGTACTTC. Encoded protein: CAWSARGLRETQYF.

The rearrangement joins TRBV6-1 to TRBJ2-2, with 7 bases lining up with TRBD1. J lost 6 bases, V lost 2 bases, and 9 bases had no gene match. The CDR3 sequence is 16 residues long. Germline V gives CDR1 MNHNS, CDR2 SASEGT. This CDR3 is CASSENVRGGSGELFF. The DNA of the CDR3 is TGTGCCAGCAGTGAAAATGTGAGAGGGGGCTCCGGGGAGCTGTTTTTT.

J is TRBJ1-1 and V is TRBV5-4, with 7 bases aligning to TRBD1. V dropped 0 bases and J dropped 13; count of bases not matched to a gene: 15. The CDR3 has 15 residues. CDR1 and CDR2 (germline): SGHNT, YYREEE (reference sequence). In DNA form, the CDR3 reads TGTGCCAGCAGCTTGGGTCGGACAGGTATGCAAATGGTTTTCTTT. It translates to CASSLGRTGMQMVFF.

The chain has TRBV28 and TRBJ2-1, with 12 bases that match TRBD2. This CDR3 has 15 residues. J lost 4 bases, V lost 6 bases, and 4 bases had no gene match. From germline, CDR1 is MDHEN and CDR2 SYDVKM. The CDR3, as DNA: TGTGCCAGCAGATCTAGCGGGAGGGATTACAATGAGCAGTTCTTC. It is translated as CASRSSGRDYNEQFF.

The genes are TRBV5-4 and TRBJ2-2, with 12 bases identical to TRBD2. Germline V gene data show CDR1 as SGHNT and CDR2 as YYREEE (reference sequence). This CDR3 has 17 residues. Trimming removed 3 bases from V and 4 bases from J; junction bases left unmatched: 7. CDR3 DNA sequence: TGTGCCAGCAGCTCGTGGACTAGCGGGGCGAGCACCGGGGAGCTGTTTTTT. This gives the protein CASSSWTSGASTGELFF.